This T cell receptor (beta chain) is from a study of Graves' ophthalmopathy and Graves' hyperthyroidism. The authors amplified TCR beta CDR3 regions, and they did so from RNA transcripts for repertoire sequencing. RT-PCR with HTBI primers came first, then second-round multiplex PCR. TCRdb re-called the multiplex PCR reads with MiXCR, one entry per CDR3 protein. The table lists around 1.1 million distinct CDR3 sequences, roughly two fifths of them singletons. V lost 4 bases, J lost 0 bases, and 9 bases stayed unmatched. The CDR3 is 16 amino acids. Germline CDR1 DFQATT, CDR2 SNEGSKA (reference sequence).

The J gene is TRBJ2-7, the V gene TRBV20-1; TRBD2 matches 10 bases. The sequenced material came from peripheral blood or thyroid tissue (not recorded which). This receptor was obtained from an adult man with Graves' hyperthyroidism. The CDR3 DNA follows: TGCAGTGCTACTCCCCCGGGACTAGCGCACTCCTACGAGCAGTACTTC. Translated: CSATPPGLAHSYEQYF.